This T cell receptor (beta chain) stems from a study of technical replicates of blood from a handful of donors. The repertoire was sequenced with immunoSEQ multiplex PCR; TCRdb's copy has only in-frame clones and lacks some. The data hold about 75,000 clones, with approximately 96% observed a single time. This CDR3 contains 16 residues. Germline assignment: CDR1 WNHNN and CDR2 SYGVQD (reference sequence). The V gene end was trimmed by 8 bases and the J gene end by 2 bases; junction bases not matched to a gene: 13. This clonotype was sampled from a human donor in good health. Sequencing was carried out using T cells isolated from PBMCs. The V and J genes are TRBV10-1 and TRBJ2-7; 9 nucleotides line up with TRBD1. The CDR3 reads CASGASPGQGAYEQYF. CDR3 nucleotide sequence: TGCGCCAGCGGTGCCTCTCCGGGACAGGGAGCCTACGAGCAGTACTTC.